This note documents a single TCR beta chain sequence. Other DNA sequences in the same sample also yield this CDR3. This sample stems from a study of blood T cell repertoires in COVID-19. In the source study's methods: Amplifying reference gene primers gave estimates of nucleated cell counts. TCRdb's table, derived via immunoSEQ multiplex PCR, lists solely in-frame clones and lacks some. V and J calls plus clone size are reproduced from that table; the DNA served to infer D and trimming. The sample consists of nearly 350,000 clones, about 88% of them appearing once. The material sequenced was PBMCs or T cells enriched from blood (not recorded which). This TCR came from a woman in her twenties or thirties who had recovered from COVID-19.

CDR3 in amino acids: CASRPGTGRQETQYF. The CDR3 DNA reads as TGTGCCAGCAGGCCCGGGACAGGTCGCCAAGAGACCCAGTACTTC. The chain couples TRBV2 to TRBJ2-5; the match to TRBD1 covers 8 bases. The length of the CDR3 is 15 residues. Per the germline V gene, CDR1 is SNHLY and CDR2 is FYNNEI. V shed 6 bases and J 1 base; nucleotides not matched to a gene: 7.